The 26 T cell receptor beta chains reported below all come from one sample, sequenced in a study of monozygotic twins with inflammatory bowel disease. TCRdb re-called the 5' RACE reads; one entry per CDR3 protein, DNA not given. This table holds about 140,000 distinct CDR3 sequences. The sequencing sample was made of blood. The receptors derive from a human donor with ulcerative colitis or Crohn's disease, or a healthy co-twin of an affected twin (not recorded which).

The chain combines TRBV5-1 with TRBJ2-5; TCRdb calls TRBD2, which cannot be checked without DNA. The CDR3 runs to 15 residues. The V gene's germline CDR1 is SGHRS and CDR2 YFSETQ. CDR3 region: CASSYGTSPQETQYF.

This chain joins TRBV19 and TRBJ1-5; without DNA, the TCRdb call of TRBD1 cannot be checked. The CDR3 runs 14 residues. The germline V gene encodes CDR1 LNHDA and CDR2 SQIVND (reference sequence). This CDR3 is CASSIWGINQPQHF.

The chain combines TRBV18 with TRBJ1-5; TCRdb indicates TRBD1, and absent DNA this call remains unverified. This CDR3 region has 14 residues. The germline V gene has CDR1 KGHSH and CDR2 LQKENI. CDR3 sequence: CASSLDRSNQPQHF.

The V gene is TRBV11-1, the J gene TRBJ1-5. This CDR3 has 14 amino acids. Germline CDR1 SGHAT, CDR2 FQDESV (reference sequence). The CDR3 is CASSPDRTDQPQHF.

This chain joins TRBV7-2 and TRBJ2-4; TCRdb's assignment of TRBD1 cannot be checked, as there is no DNA. This CDR3 contains 14 residues. CDR1 and CDR2 from the germline V gene are SGHTA and FQGNSA. CDR3 loop: CASSVRGIKNIQYF.

The rearrangement joins TRBV3-1 to TRBJ1-6. CDR3 length: 14 amino acids. CDR1 is LGHDT and CDR2 is YNNKEL in the germline V gene (reference sequence). The CDR3 loop reads CASSQGDLSSPLHF.

This chain uses TRBV11-1 with TRBJ2-7; TCRdb lists TRBD2, though no DNA is available to test this call. Germline values: CDR1 SGHAT, CDR2 FQDESV (reference sequence). CDR3 size: 18 residues. CDR3 residues: CASSYNLLTSGADYEQYF.

The chain recombines TRBV10-3 with TRBJ1-4; TCRdb reports TRBD1, a call that lacks DNA to check it against. This CDR3 region has 16 residues. CDR1 is ENHRY, CDR2 SYGVKD, per germline. The CDR3 sequence: CAISGTTGATNEKLFF.

The chain is built from TRBV5-1 and TRBJ1-1. The CDR3 contains 14 residues. Germline lookup yields CDR1 SGHRS and CDR2 YFSETQ. CDR3 sequence: CASSTLRQNTEAFF. Drawing the rest from reference TRBV5-1 and TRBJ1-1, the complete variable domain is KAGVTQTPRYLIKTRGQQVTLSCSPISGHRSVSWYQQTPGQGLQFLFEYFSETQRNKGNFPGRFSGRQFSNSRSEMNVSTLELGDSALYLCASSTLRQNTEAFFGQGTRLTVV.

The CDR3 here is CASRSGHEQYF. The rearrangement links TRBV7-8 to TRBJ2-7; TCRdb proposes TRBD1, but this gene call is untestable without DNA. The germline CDR1 and CDR2 sequences are SGHVS and FQNEAQ. The CDR3 totals 11 residues.

The chain links TRBV9 to TRBJ2-3; TCRdb's D gene call, TRBD2, goes unchecked for lack of DNA. Germline V CDR1 and CDR2: SGDLS, YYNGEE. The CDR3 extends over 15 amino acids. This CDR3 reads CASSVWRGGTDTQYF.

This rearrangement joins TRBV6-2 or TRBV6-3 to TRBJ2-1; as DNA is missing, the TRBD1 call by TCRdb cannot be tested. CDR1 is MNHEY and CDR2 is SVGEGT in the germline V gene. This CDR3 has 16 residues. The CDR3 spells CASSTPGAGGYNEQFF.

The rearrangement joins TRBV7-8 to TRBJ1-6; TCRdb selects TRBD1, and the lack of DNA leaves this call unchecked. There are 13 residues in the CDR3. CDR1 and CDR2 (germline): SGHVS, FQNEAQ. CDR3 sequence: CASSPQEDSPLHF.

V and J are TRBV5-1 and TRBJ1-1. The CDR3 is 12 amino acids. Germline-derived CDR1 and CDR2 are SGHRS and YFSETQ. CDR3 loop: CASSLDRTEAFF.

The chain joins TRBV7-3 to TRBJ1-2; TCRdb selects TRBD1, and the lack of DNA leaves this call unchecked. The germline CDR1 and CDR2 sequences are SGHTA and FQGTGA. This CDR3 has 18 residues. The CDR3 loop reads CASSLNPGTVKSWYGYTF.

The CDR3: CASSLALQGARTGELFF. The J gene is TRBJ2-2, the V gene TRBV7-2; TCRdb's D gene call, TRBD1, goes unchecked for lack of DNA. CDR3 size: 17 residues. The germline CDR1 and CDR2 sequences are SGHTA and FQGNSA.

The rearrangement uses TRBV5-1 and TRBJ1-2; lacking DNA, the TRBD1 call made by TCRdb goes unchecked. Germline V gene sequence: CDR1 SGHRS, CDR2 YFSETQ. The CDR3 contains 15 residues. CDR3 loop: CASSPGTGGTYGYTF.

The CDR3 is CASSFVLVAGELFF. The V gene is TRBV5-1, the J gene TRBJ2-2. This CDR3 region has 14 residues. CDR1 and CDR2 from the germline V gene are SGHRS and YFSETQ.

J is TRBJ2-3 and V is TRBV24-1; the TRBD1 assignment by TCRdb is unverifiable without DNA. The CDR3 is 15 amino acids. The germline V gene has CDR1 KGHDR and CDR2 SFDVKD. The CDR3 loop is CATSDSGQGRDTQYF.

The rearrangement uses TRBV2 and TRBJ2-3; checking the TCRdb D call of TRBD1 is not possible without DNA. There are 18 residues in the CDR3. Germline V lookup: CDR1 SNHLY, CDR2 FYNNEI. CDR3 residues: CASSFEVGGERLTDTQYF.

J is TRBJ2-1 and V is TRBV4-3. Germline V gene lookup returns CDR1 LGHNA and CDR2 YSLEER. This CDR3 comprises 15 residues. CDR3 loop: CASSQELNNYNEQFF.

V usage is TRBV7-9 and J usage is TRBJ1-4; TCRdb gives TRBD1 as the D gene, but with no DNA this cannot be confirmed. Germline CDR1 and CDR2: SEHNR and FQNEAQ (reference sequence). The CDR3 length is 15 residues. The CDR3 reads CASSDPGRGWEKLFF. The variable domain in full, with the rest retrieved from reference TRBV7-9 and TRBJ1-4, is DTGVSQNPRHKITKRGQNVTFRCDPISEHNRLYWYRQTLGQGPEFLTYFQNEAQLEKSRLLSDRFSAERPKGSFSTLEIQRTEQGDSAMYLCASSDPGRGWEKLFFGSGTQLSVL.

The V call is TRBV4-1, the J call TRBJ2-2; the D call from TCRdb, TRBD2, cannot be confirmed without DNA. This CDR3 comprises 12 residues. The germline V gene has CDR1 MGHRA and CDR2 YSYEKL. The CDR3 is CASSPGSWELFF.

This CDR3 is CASSQDLAGGFSYNEQFF. The chain joins TRBV4-3 to TRBJ2-1; the D call of TRBD2 rests on TCRdb alone, since no DNA is present to check it. This CDR3 is built from 18 residues. Germline loops: CDR1 LGHNA, CDR2 YSLEER.

The chain uses TRBV6-5 and TRBJ2-3; the TCRdb call, TRBD1, lacks DNA for checking. The germline V gene encodes CDR1 MNHEY and CDR2 SVGAGI. This CDR3 comprises 17 residues. CDR3 sequence reads: CASSYRDRERSTDTQYF.

The chain couples TRBV20-1 to TRBJ2-4; the TCRdb D gene call, TRBD1, has no DNA to confirm it. The CDR3 has 12 amino acids. Germline-derived CDR1 and CDR2 are DFQATT and SNEGSKA (reference sequence). This CDR3 is CSAGQGADIQYF.